The rows below give T cell receptor beta chains drawn from one sample of a study of T cells after yellow fever vaccination. TCRdb analysed the 5' RACE reads with MiXCR anew, one entry per CDR3 protein. The table lists about 340,000 distinct CDR3 sequences, roughly an eighth of them singletons, with 3% to 4% in the top ten. Source: CD4+ T cells sorted from PBMCs, taken 15 days after the yellow fever booster vaccination. These receptors came from a man between 18 and 35 years old who received the YFV17D yellow fever vaccine. The CDR3 runs from the conserved cysteine through the conserved F or W. A D gene is named only where the DNA matches it firmly. A row's size may be missing; if present it is once, few, many or a size class.

J	size	D	length	V	DNA	CDR3
TRBJ2-1	NA	TRBD1	16	TRBV5-4	TGTGCCAGCAGCACAAACAGGGGATCCTCCTACAATGAGCAGTTCTTC	CASSTNRGSSYNEQFF
TRBJ2-7	NA	NA	12	TRBV20-1	TGCAGTGCTAGTCGGACAGACTACGAGCAGTACTTC	CSASRTDYEQYF
TRBJ1-2	many	NA	14	TRBV7-3	TGTGCCAGCAGCTTATCGTCAGGAAACTATGGCTACACCTTC	CASSLSSGNYGYTF
TRBJ1-6	NA	TRBD1	17	TRBV11-2	TGTGCCAGCAGGGCAGCCGGGACAGGGGTTTATAATTCACCCCTCCACTTT	CASRAAGTGVYNSPLHF
TRBJ2-7	NA	NA	13	TRBV6-1	TGTGCCAGCGCGGGACTGGGCTGGTACGAGCAGTACTTC	CASAGLGWYEQYF
TRBJ2-1	few	TRBD1	16	TRBV20-1	TGCAGTGCTAGAGTGGCCGGGACAGGGCATGTCAATGAGCAGTTCTTC	CSARVAGTGHVNEQFF
TRBJ1-1	many	NA	16	TRBV25-1	TGTGCCAGCAGTGAGTTAACCGGGACCGCAAACACTGAAGCTTTCTTT	CASSELTGTANTEAFF
TRBJ2-1	NA	NA	16	TRBV9	TGTGCCAGCAGCGTAGGAGGGGGACTTCCTCTACATGAGCAGTTCTTC	CASSVGGGLPLHEQFF
TRBJ1-2	NA	NA	12	TRBV29-1	TGCAGCGCAACACAGGACAGCTATGGCTACACCTTC	CSATQDSYGYTF
TRBJ2-5	NA	TRBD1	15	TRBV7-2	TGTGCCAGCAGCCGGAATCAGGGGGCTGGGGAGACCCAGTACTTC	CASSRNQGAGETQYF
TRBJ2-5	NA	NA	14	TRBV7-2	TGTGCCAGCAGCTTAGTCTGGGGGCAAGAGACCCAGTACTTC	CASSLVWGQETQYF
TRBJ2-7	few	NA	14	TRBV20-1	TGCAGTGCTAGAATGGTTGGCCGTCCCTACGAGCAGTACTTC	CSARMVGRPYEQYF
TRBJ1-4	NA	TRBD1	16	TRBV5-1	TGCGCCAGCAGCGTATCATTACAGGGGGCGAATGAAAAACTGTTTTTT	CASSVSLQGANEKLFF
TRBJ1-1	few	NA	15	TRBV6-5	TGTGCCAGCAGTCACCGAGGAGGGAAGAATACTGAAGCTTTCTTT	CASSHRGGKNTEAFF
TRBJ1-3	NA	NA	16	TRBV12-3/TRBV12-4	TGTGCCAGCAGTTCACGAGGGGTGTACTCTGGAAACACCATATATTTT	CASSSRGVYSGNTIYF
TRBJ1-6	many	TRBD1	14	TRBV7-2	TGTGCCAGCAGCTTAAGGACAGGGGGGTCACCCCTCCACTTT	CASSLRTGGSPLHF
TRBJ2-1	NA	NA	15	TRBV5-1	TGCGCCAGCAGCTTGGGTGTCTCCGGGGGACGGGAGCAGTTCTTC	CASSLGVSGGREQFF
TRBJ1-6	NA	TRBD1	15	TRBV4-1	TGCGCCAGCAGCCAAGCGGACAGGTCGAATTCACCCCTCCACTTT	CASSQADRSNSPLHF
TRBJ1-3	few	TRBD1	13	TRBV20-1	TGCAGTGCGCTGGGACAGAGCCGAAACACCATATATTTT	CSALGQSRNTIYF
TRBJ1-2	NA	NA	16	TRBV21-1	TGTGCCAGCAGCAAAGTAAGGGGACAGGGCATGGAACGCTACACCTTC	CASSKVRGQGMERYTF
TRBJ2-3	few	NA	15	TRBV5-1	TGCGCCAGCAGCAAGGACAGCCAAAGCACAGATACGCAGTATTTT	CASSKDSQSTDTQYF
TRBJ1-1	few	NA	15	TRBV20-1	TGCAGTGCTAGACCCCCGTGGACAGCGAACACTGAAGCTTTCTTT	CSARPPWTANTEAFF
TRBJ1-2	NA	TRBD1	13	TRBV28	TGTGCCAGCAGTTCGGGACAGGATGATGGCTACACCTTC	CASSSGQDDGYTF
TRBJ1-2	few	NA	14	TRBV4-2	TGTGCCAGCAGCCAAGATGGGACGGCTTATGGCTACACCTTC	CASSQDGTAYGYTF
TRBJ2-5	NA	NA	11	TRBV30	TGTGCCTGGAGCCCAAGGGAGACCCAGTACTTC	CAWSPRETQYF
TRBJ2-5	NA	NA	14	TRBV20-1	TGCAGTGCCGGTCCCGGGACCCGCCCAGAGACCCAGTACTTC	CSAGPGTRPETQYF
TRBJ2-2	few	TRBD2	17	TRBV6-6	TGTGCCAGCGAGGCGACTAGCGGGGGGCCGCTCACCGGGGAGCTGTTTTTT	CASEATSGGPLTGELFF
TRBJ1-4	NA	NA	14	TRBV21-1	TGTGCCAGCAACCAGACAGGGAGGGGTGAAAAACTGTTTTTT	CASNQTGRGEKLFF
TRBJ2-7	few	TRBD2	16	TRBV6-6	TGTGCCAGCAGCTCCGCCCTAGCGGGGGGTTCCTACGAGCAGTACTTC	CASSSALAGGSYEQYF
TRBJ1-6	few	NA	16	TRBV12-3/TRBV12-4	TGTGCCAGCTTTTCCACCGGGACATGGAATAATTCACCCCTCCACTTT	CASFSTGTWNNSPLHF
TRBJ1-4	few	TRBD1	15	TRBV4-1	TGCGCCAGCAGCCAACCGAGTCAGGGGGATGAAAAACTGTTTTTT	CASSQPSQGDEKLFF
TRBJ2-3	NA	TRBD2	17	TRBV5-4	TGTGCCAGCAGCTTGATGGTAGCGGGGGCCGGCGCAGATACGCAGTATTTT	CASSLMVAGAGADTQYF
TRBJ2-3	few	NA	14	TRBV7-8	TGTGCCAGCAGCTTAGCGTGGTCCGCAGATACGCAGTATTTT	CASSLAWSADTQYF
TRBJ1-5	many	NA	13	TRBV12-3/TRBV12-4	TGTGCCAGCAGTTGGGGGCAGGATCAGCCCCAGCATTTT	CASSWGQDQPQHF
TRBJ2-3	few	NA	16	TRBV7-8	TGTGCCAGCAGCCCGCGACAGCGTCAGTTTATCGGCACGCAGTATTTT	CASSPRQRQFIGTQYF
TRBJ2-1	NA	TRBD1	17	TRBV5-4	TGTGCCAGCAGCGCCCGGCCACCTGGGGACAGGGGAAATGAGCAGTTCTTC	CASSARPPGDRGNEQFF
TRBJ2-1	NA	TRBD2	18	TRBV3-1	TGTGCCAGCAGCAAACTAGCGGGGGGATCACTAGGTATCAATGAGCAGTTCTTC	CASSKLAGGSLGINEQFF
TRBJ1-1	NA	NA	13	TRBV4-2	TGTGCCAGCAGCCGGGGGGACGTACCTGAAGCTTTCTTT	CASSRGDVPEAFF
TRBJ1-2	NA	TRBD1	13	TRBV7-9	TGTGCCAGCAGCGAACAGGGGGCTCGCGGCTACACCTTC	CASSEQGARGYTF
TRBJ1-2	many	NA	12	TRBV5-4	TGTGCCAGCAGCTCAACCTTGGGTGGCTACACCTTC	CASSSTLGGYTF
TRBJ2-3	few	NA	17	TRBV25-1	TGTGCCAGCAGTGAATTCCGTGGGGGCCTTAGCACAGATACGCAGTATTTT	CASSEFRGGLSTDTQYF
TRBJ2-1	many	TRBD1	13	TRBV5-4	TGTGCCAGCAGCAAACAGGGGGCGGATGAGCAGTTCTTC	CASSKQGADEQFF
TRBJ1-3	few	TRBD1	18	TRBV7-9	TGTGCCAGCAGCTTGATGACAGGGGGACCTCTCTCTGGAAACACCATATATTTT	CASSLMTGGPLSGNTIYF